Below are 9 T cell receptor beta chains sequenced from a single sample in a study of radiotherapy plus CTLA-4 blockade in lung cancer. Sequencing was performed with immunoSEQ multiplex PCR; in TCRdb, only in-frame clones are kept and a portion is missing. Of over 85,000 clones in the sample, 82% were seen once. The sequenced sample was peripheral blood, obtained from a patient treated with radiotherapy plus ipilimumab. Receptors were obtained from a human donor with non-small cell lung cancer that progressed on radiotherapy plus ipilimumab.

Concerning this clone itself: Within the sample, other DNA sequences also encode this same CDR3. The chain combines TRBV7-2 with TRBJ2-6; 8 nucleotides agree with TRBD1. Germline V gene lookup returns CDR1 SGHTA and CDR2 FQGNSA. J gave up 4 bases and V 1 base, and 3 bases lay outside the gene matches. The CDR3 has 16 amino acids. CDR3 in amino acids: CASSLGQGAGANVLTF. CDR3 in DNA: TGTGCCAGCAGCTTAGGCCAGGGGGCCGGGGCCAACGTCCTGACTTTC.

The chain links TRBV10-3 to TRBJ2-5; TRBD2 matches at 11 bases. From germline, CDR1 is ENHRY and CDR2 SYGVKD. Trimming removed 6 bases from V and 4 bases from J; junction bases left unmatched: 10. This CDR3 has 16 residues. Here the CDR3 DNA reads TGTGCCATCAGGGATACTAGCGGGAGAAGCGTAGAGACCCAGTACTTC. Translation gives CAIRDTSGRSVETQYF.

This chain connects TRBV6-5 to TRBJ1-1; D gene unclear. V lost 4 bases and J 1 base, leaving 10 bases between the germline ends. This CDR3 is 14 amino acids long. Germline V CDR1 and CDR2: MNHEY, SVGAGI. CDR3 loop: CASSSWTGNTEAFF. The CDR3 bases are TGTGCCAGCAGTTCCTGGACGGGGAACACTGAAGCTTTCTTT.

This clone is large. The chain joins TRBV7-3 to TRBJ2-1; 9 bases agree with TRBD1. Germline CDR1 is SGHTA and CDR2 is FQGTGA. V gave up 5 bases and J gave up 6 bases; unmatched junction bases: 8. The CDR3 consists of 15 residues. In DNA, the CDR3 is TGTGCCAGCAGCCTCCGGGACAGGGAAATCAATGAGCAGTTCTTC. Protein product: CASSLRDREINEQFF.

The CDR3 loop is CTSSQGRTSWGEQFF. DNA of the CDR3: TGCACCAGCAGCCAGGGACGGACTAGCTGGGGTGAGCAGTTCTTC. V gene TRBV1 combines with J gene TRBJ2-1; the table gives TRBD2 as D, unverified against the DNA. TRBV1 is described as a pseudogene. This CDR3 has 15 residues.

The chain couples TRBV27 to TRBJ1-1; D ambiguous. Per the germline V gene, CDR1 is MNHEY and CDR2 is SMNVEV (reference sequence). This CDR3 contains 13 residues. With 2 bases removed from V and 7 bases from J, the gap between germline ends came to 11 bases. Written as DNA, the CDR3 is TGTGCCAGCAGTTTAAAGGTTAGATATGAAGCTTTCTTT. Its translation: CASSLKVRYEAFF.

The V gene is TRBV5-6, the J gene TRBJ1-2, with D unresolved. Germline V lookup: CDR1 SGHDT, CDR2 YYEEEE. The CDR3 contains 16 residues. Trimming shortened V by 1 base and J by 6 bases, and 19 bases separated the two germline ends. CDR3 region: CASSLSVAGERNGYTF. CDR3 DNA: TGTGCCAGCAGCTTGTCTGTTGCCGGGGAACGAAATGGCTACACCTTC.

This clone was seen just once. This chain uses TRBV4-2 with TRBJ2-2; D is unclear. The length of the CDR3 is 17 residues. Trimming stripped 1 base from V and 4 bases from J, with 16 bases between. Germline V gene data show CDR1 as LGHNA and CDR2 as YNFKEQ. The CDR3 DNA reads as TGTGCCAGCAGCCAAGGTCGCTGGAGTAGTGGCACCGGGGAGCTGTTTTTT. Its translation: CASSQGRWSSGTGELFF.

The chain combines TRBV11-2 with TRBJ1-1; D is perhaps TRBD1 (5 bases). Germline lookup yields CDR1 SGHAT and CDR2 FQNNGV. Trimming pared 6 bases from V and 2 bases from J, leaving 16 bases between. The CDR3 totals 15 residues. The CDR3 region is CASSPRLDRNTEAFF. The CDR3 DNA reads TGTGCCAGCAGTCCCAGACTAGACAGAAACACTGAAGCTTTCTTT.